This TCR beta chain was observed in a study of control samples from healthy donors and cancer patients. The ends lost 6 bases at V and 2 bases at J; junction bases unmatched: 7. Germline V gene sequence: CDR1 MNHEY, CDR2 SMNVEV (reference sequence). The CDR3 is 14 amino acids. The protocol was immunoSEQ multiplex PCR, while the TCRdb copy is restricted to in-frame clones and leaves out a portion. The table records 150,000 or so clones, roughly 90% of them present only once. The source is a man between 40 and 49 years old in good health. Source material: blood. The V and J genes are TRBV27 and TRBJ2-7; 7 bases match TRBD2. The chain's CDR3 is CASRLPGLPYEQYF. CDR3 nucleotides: TGTGCCAGCAGACTACCGGGACTACCCTACGAGCAGTACTTC.